This T cell receptor beta chain was retrieved from a study of T cell changes during pregnancy in multiple sclerosis. From germline, CDR1 is GTSNPN and CDR2 SVGIG (reference sequence). J was trimmed by 0 bases and V by 4 bases; bases with no gene match: 9. This CDR3 is built from 16 residues. TCRdb keeps only in-frame clones here, not all; method: immunoSEQ multiplex PCR. Among about 59,000 clones listed, 90% to 95% were seen once. This material consisted of peripheral blood, taken in the third trimester of pregnancy. This clonotype was obtained from a female donor in good health, enrolled as a control in a pregnancy study. V is TRBV30 and J is TRBJ2-1; 7 bases map to TRBD2. DNA for the CDR3: TGTGCCTGGACTGAATTGACGGGGGGCTCCTACAATGAGCAGTTCTTC. Translation gives CAWTELTGGSYNEQFF.